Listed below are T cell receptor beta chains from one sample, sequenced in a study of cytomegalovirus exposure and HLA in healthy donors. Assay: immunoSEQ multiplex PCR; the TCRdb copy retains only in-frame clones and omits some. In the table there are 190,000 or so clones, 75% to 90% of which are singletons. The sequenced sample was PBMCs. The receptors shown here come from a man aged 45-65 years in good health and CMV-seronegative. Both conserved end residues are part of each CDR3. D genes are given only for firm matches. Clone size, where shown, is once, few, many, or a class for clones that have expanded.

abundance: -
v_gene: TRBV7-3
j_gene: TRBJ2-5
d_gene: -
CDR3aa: CASSPMAGIQETQYF
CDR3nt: TGTGCCAGCAGCCCGATGGCGGGAATCCAAGAGACCCAGTACTTC

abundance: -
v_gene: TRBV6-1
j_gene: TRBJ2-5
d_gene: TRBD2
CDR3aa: CASSVREGWAQTQYF
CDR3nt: TGTGCCAGCAGTGTGAGGGAGGGGTGGGCGCAGACCCAGTACTTC

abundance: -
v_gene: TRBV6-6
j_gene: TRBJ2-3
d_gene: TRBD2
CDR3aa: CASSYPTSGRSDTQYF
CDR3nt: TGTGCCAGCAGTTACCCGACTAGCGGGAGGTCAGATACGCAGTATTTT

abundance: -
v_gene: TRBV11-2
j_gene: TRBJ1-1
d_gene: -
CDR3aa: CASSSLAGGDTEAFF
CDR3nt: TGTGCCAGCAGCTCACTCGCGGGGGGGGACACTGAAGCTTTCTTT

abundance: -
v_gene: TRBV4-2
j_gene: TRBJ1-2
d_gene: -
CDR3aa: CASSQDTQLGRGYTF
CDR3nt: TGTGCCAGCAGCCAAGATACACAGCTCGGCCGGGGCTACACCTTC

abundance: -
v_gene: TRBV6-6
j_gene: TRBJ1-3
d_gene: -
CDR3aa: CASAGSGNTIYF
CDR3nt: TGTGCCAGCGCGGGATCTGGAAACACCATATATTTT

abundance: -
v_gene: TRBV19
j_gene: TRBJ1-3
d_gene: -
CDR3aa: CASSLQGNTIYF
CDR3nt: TGTGCCAGTAGTCTACAGGGAAACACCATATATTTT

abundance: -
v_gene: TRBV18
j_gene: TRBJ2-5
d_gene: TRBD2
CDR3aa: CASSPLSGTKETQYF
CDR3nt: TGTGCCAGCTCACCTCTTAGCGGGACTAAAGAGACCCAGTACTTC

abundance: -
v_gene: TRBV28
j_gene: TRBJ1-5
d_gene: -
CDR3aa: CASGYGFGGRSQPQHF
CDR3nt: TGTGCCAGCGGATACGGTTTCGGGGGGAGAAGTCAGCCCCAGCATTTT

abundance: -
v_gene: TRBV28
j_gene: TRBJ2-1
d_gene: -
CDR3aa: CASSLEVAQQFF
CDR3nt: TGTGCCAGCAGTTTAGAAGTTGCGCAGCAGTTCTTC

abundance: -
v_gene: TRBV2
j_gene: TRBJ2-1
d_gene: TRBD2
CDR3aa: CASSGASGRLYNEQFF
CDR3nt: TGTGCCAGCAGTGGGGCTAGCGGGAGGCTCTACAATGAGCAGTTCTTC

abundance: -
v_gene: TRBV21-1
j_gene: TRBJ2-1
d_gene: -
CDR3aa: CASSPPDRYNEQFF
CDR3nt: TGTGCCAGCAGCCCTCCGGACAGGTACAATGAGCAGTTCTTC

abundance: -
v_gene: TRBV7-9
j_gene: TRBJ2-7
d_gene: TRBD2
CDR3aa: CSSGEVSYEQYF
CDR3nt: TGTTCCAGCGGGGAGGTCTCCTACGAGCAGTACTTC

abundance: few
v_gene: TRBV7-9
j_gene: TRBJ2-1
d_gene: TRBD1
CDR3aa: CSSIQDRVPDPTYNEQFF
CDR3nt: TGTTCCAGCATCCAAGACAGGGTCCCCGACCCGACCTACAATGAGCAGTTCTTC

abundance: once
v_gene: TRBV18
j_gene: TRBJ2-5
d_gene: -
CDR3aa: CASSPQGQETQYF
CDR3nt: TGTGCCAGCTCACCTCAGGGCCAAGAGACCCAGTACTTC

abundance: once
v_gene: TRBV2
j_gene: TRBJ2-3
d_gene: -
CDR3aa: CASRQVGSGGDTQYF
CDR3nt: TGTGCCAGTCGACAAGTAGGATCCGGAGGAGATACGCAGTATTTT

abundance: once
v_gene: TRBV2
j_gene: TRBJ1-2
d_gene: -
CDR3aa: CASSEALEGTF
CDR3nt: TGTGCCAGCAGTGAAGCTTTGGAGGGCACCTTC

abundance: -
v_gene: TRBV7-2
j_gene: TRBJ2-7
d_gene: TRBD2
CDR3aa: CASSLGVSGGTHEQYF
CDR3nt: TGTGCCAGCAGCTTAGGGGTTAGCGGGGGTACCCACGAGCAGTACTTC

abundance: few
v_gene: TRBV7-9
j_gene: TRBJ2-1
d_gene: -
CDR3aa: CASSAFWLGGNEQFF
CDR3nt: TGTGCCAGCAGCGCGTTTTGGCTAGGAGGGAATGAGCAGTTCTTC

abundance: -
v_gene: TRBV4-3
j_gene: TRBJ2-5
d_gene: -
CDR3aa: CASSQDMRARVETQYF
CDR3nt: TGCGCCAGCAGCCAAGATATGAGGGCCCGGGTTGAGACCCAGTACTTC

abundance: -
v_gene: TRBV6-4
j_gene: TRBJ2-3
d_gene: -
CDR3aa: CASRISPTGDTQYF
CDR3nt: TGTGCCAGCAGAATTAGTCCCACAGGAGATACGCAGTATTTT

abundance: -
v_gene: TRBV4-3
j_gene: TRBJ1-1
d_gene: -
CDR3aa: CASSQWRGNTEAFF
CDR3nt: TGCGCCAGCAGCCAGTGGAGAGGGAACACTGAAGCTTTCTTT

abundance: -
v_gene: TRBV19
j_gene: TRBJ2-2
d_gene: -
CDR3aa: CASTIGVGAGELFF
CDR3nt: TGTGCCAGTACCATAGGGGTAGGAGCCGGGGAGCTGTTTTTT

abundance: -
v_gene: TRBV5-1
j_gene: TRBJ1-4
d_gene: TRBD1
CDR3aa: CASSLGTGGEKLFF
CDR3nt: TGCGCCAGCAGCTTGGGAACAGGGGGGGAAAAACTGTTTTTT